This TCR beta chain is drawn from a study of cytomegalovirus exposure and HLA in healthy donors. Study conclusions and caveats: A later analysis, which compared TCR beta chains of equal frequency, found the HLA-associated ones more clonally expanded. According to a later analysis, most TCR beta chains associated with CMV appeared HLA-restricted.

Trimming left V 8 bases short and J 4 bases short, with 9 bases between. The V gene's germline CDR1 is SNHLY and CDR2 FYNNEI. The CDR3 is made up of 11 amino acids. PCR used 60 Vbeta primers and 13 Jbeta primers. Repertoires were generated with immunoSEQ multiplex PCR, while TCRdb's copy carries only in-frame clones and drops some. Found here are 85,000 to 95,000 clones, roughly 72% of them singletons; the top ten hold 20% to 25%. As for this clone: Its antigen is as yet unknown.

The sequencing sample was made of PBMCs. The J gene is TRBJ2-7, the V gene TRBV2; perhaps TRBD1 as D (6 bases). This clonotype was obtained from a man under 40 in good health and CMV-seropositive. The DNA for the CDR3 is TGTGCCAGCCTAGGGGGATACGAGCAGTACTTC. It codes for CASLGGYEQYF.